Detailed here is one T cell receptor beta chain. This record belongs to a study of blood T cells in healthy people across ages. The second PCR ran about 6 to 11 cycles with a sample-barcoded 5' primer and J-beta primers. From the 5' RACE reads, TCRdb called clonotypes with MiXCR, one entry per CDR3 protein. The data contain over a million distinct CDR3 sequences, about 23% of them seen just once; the ten biggest clones take up approximately 0.75%. The ends were cut back, 8 bases at V and 10 bases at J, with 15 bases in the middle. The CDR3 covers 13 residues. Germline V CDR1 and CDR2: MNHEY, SMNVEV (reference sequence). The sample also formed part of further work on T cells of mothers and their children.

V gene TRBV27 combines with J gene TRBJ1-6; D gene ambiguous. Source material: blood. The TCR comes from a girl aged 2 to 10 in good health. The CDR3 loop reads CASSDGWRSPLHF. CDR3 bases: TGTGCCAGCTCAGACGGCTGGAGGTCACCCCTCCACTTT.